This T cell receptor (beta chain) originates from a study of Graves' ophthalmopathy and Graves' hyperthyroidism. Overall study context: The blood sample was drawn at first diagnosis and before any treatment.

Over 18 months of follow-up, stable hyperthyroidism required that no ophthalmopathy appear. Other autoimmune diseases, uncontrolled infections, pregnancy or lactation excluded patients from enrollment. Transcripts of RNA were the source for amplifying TCR beta CDR3 regions. HTBI primers primed a first-round RT-PCR, and a second-round multiplex PCR followed. TCRdb recomputed calls from the multiplex PCR reads with MiXCR, one row per CDR3 protein. The sample shows roughly 400,000 distinct CDR3 sequences, 15% to 19% of them seen only once. V lost 1 base and J 2 bases, leaving 6 bases between the germline ends. CDR3 length: 13 residues. Germline V gene lookup returns CDR1 SGHKS and CDR2 YYEKEE (reference sequence). This clonotype was found many times. The antigen is not known. Overall study findings and caveats: Blood contained most expanded thyroid clonotypes exceeding 0.001 frequency.

This clonotype originated in a woman aged 18-29 years with stable Graves' hyperthyroidism. The chain is built from TRBV5-5 and TRBJ1-2, with D unclear. Sequences were obtained from peripheral blood. The CDR3 bases are TGTGCCAGCAGCTTGTTCGACAACTATGGCTACACCTTC. It specifies CASSLFDNYGYTF.